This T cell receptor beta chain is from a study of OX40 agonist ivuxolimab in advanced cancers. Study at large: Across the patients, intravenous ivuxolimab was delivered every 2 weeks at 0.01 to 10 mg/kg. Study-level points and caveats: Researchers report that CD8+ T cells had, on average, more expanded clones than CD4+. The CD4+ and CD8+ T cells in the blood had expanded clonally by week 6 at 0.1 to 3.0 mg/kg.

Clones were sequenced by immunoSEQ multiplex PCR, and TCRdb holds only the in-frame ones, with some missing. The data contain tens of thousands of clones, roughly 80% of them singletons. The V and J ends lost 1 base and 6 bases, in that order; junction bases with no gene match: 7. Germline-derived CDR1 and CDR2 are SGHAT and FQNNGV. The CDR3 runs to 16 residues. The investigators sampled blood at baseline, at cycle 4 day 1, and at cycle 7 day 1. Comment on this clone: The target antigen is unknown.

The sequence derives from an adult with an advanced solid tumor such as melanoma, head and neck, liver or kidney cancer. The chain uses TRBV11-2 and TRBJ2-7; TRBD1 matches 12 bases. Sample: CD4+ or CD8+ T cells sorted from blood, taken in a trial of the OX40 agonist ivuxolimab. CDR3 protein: CASSLAGTGGGGEQYF. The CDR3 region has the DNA TGTGCCAGCAGCTTAGCTGGGACAGGGGGCGGGGGCGAGCAGTACTTC. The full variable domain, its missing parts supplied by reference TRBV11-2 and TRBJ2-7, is EAGVAQSPRYKIIEKRQSVAFWCNPISGHATLYWYQQILGQGPKLLIQFQNNGVVDDSQLPKDRFSAERLKGVDSTLKIQPAKLEDSAVYLCASSLAGTGGGGEQYFGPGTRLTVT.